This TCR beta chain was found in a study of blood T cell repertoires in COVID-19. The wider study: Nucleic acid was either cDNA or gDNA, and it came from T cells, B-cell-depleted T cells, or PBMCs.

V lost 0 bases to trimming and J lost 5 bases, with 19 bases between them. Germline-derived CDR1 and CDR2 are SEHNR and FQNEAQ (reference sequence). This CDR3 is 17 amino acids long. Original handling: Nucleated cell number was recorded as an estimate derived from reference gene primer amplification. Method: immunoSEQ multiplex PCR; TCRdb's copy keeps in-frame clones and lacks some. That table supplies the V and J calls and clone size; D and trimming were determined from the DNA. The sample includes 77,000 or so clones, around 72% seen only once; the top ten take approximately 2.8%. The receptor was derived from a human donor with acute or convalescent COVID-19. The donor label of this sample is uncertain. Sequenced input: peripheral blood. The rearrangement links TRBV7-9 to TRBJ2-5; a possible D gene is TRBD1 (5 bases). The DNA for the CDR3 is TGTGCCAGCAGCTTAGCGAAGGGGAACATAGGGAAGGAGACCCAGTACTTC. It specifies CASSLAKGNIGKETQYF.